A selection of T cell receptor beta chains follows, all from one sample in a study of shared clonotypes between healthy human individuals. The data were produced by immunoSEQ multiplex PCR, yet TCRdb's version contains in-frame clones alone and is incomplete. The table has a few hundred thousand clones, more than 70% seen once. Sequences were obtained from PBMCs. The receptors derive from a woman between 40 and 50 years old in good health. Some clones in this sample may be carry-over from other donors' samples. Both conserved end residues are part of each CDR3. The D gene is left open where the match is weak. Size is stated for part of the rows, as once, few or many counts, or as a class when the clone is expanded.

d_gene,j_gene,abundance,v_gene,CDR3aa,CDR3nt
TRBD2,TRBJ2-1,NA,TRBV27,CASSPRGLAGFEQFF,TGTGCCAGCAGTCCCCGGGGACTAGCGGGATTTGAGCAGTTCTTC
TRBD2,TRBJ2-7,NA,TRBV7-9,CASSPILAGVEQYF,TGTGCCAGCAGCCCCATCCTAGCGGGAGTTGAGCAGTACTTC
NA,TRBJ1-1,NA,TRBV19,CASSTRTGAEAFF,TGTGCCAGTAGTACCCGTACGGGGGCTGAAGCTTTCTTT
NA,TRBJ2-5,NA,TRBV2,CASSGFPKETQYF,TGTGCCAGCAGTGGGTTTCCGAAGGAGACCCAGTACTTC
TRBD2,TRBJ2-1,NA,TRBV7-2,CASSLWSGSSYNEQFF,TGTGCCAGCAGCTTATGGAGCGGGAGCTCCTACAATGAGCAGTTCTTC
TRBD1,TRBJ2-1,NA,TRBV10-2,CASRRGQGPHSEQFF,TGCGCCAGCAGAAGGGGACAGGGCCCCCACAGTGAGCAGTTCTTC
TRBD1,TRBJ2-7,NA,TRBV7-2,CASSQDRGSYEQYF,TGTGCCAGCAGCCAGGACAGGGGTTCCTACGAGCAGTACTTC
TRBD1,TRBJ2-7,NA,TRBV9,CASSPNGQGAFEQYF,TGTGCCAGCAGCCCGAATGGACAGGGGGCCTTCGAGCAGTACTTC
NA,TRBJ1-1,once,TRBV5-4,CASSPQDGDEAFF,TGTGCCAGCAGCCCCCAGGACGGGGATGAAGCTTTCTTT
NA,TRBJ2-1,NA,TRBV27,CASSFTAGAIMRQFF,TGTGCCAGCAGTTTTACGGCAGGGGCGATAATGAGACAGTTCTTC
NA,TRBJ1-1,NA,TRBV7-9,CASSLGAANTEAFF,TGTGCCAGCAGCTTAGGGGCAGCGAACACTGAAGCTTTCTTT
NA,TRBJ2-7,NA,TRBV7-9,CASSRSDPPYEQYF,TGTGCCAGCAGCAGGAGCGATCCCCCCTACGAGCAGTACTTC
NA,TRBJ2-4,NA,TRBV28,CASSFTGRAKNIQYF,TGTGCCAGCAGTTTTACGGGCCGTGCCAAAAACATTCAGTACTTC
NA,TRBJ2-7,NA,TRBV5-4,CASSLGGRYDEQYF,TGTGCCAGCAGCTTGGGAGGGAGGTACGACGAGCAGTACTTC
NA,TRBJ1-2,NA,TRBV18,CASSPNRDGGSGYTF,TGTGCCAGCTCCCCTAACAGGGACGGCGGAAGCGGCTACACCTTC
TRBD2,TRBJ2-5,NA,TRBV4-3,CASSLQWGLAGGQETQYF,TGCGCCAGCAGCCTCCAATGGGGACTAGCGGGAGGACAAGAGACCCAGTACTTC
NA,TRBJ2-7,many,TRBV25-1,CASSNVGVLQYF,TGTGCCAGCAGCAACGTTGGGGTTTTGCAGTACTTC
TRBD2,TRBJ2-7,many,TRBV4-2,CASSQEGTGLAGPYEQYF,TGTGCCAGCAGCCAAGAGGGGACGGGACTAGCGGGACCCTACGAGCAGTACTTC
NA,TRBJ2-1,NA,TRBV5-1,CASHPAGLGEQFF,TGCGCCAGCCACCCCGCGGGACTCGGGGAGCAGTTCTTC
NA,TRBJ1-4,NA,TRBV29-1,CSARRDTNEKLFF,TGCAGCGCCAGACGGGACACTAATGAAAAACTGTTTTTT